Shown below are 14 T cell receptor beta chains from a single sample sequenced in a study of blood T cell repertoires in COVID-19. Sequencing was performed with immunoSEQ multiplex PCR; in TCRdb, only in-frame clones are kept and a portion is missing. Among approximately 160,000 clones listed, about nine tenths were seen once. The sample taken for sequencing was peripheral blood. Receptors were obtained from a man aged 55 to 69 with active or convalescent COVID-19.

The CDR3 DNA sequence: TGTGCCAGCTCAGAGAGCTCCTACGAGCAGTACTTC. The encoded protein is CASSESSYEQYF. The chain combines TRBV18 with TRBJ2-7; D is ambiguous. CDR1 is KGHSH, CDR2 LQKENI, per germline. This CDR3 has 12 amino acids. V lost 5 bases, J lost 0 bases, and 5 bases lay in between. Complete variable domain (other parts from reference TRBV18 and TRBJ2-7): NAGVMQNPRHLVRRRGQEARLRCSPMKGHSHVYWYRQLPEEGLKFMVYLQKENIIDESGMPKERFSAEFPKEGPSILRIQQVVRGDSAAYFCASSESSYEQYFGPGTRLTVT.

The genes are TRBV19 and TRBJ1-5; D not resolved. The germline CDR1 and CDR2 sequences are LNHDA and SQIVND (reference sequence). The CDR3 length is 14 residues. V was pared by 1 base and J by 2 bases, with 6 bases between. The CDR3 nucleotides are TGTGCCAGTAGTATAGTTCGGGGCAATCAGCCCCAGCATTTT. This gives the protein CASSIVRGNQPQHF.

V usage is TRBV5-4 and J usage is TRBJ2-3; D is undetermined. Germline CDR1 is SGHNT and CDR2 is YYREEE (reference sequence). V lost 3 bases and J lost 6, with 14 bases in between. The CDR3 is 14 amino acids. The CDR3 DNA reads TGTGCCAGCAGCTGGAGTAAGACGGAGGATACGCAGTATTTT. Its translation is CASSWSKTEDTQYF.

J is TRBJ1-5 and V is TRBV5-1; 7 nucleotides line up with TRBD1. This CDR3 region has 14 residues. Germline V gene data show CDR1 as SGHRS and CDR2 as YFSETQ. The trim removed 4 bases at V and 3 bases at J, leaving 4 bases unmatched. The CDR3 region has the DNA TGCGCCAGCAGCATTACAGGGGACAATCAGCCCCAGCATTTT. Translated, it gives CASSITGDNQPQHF.

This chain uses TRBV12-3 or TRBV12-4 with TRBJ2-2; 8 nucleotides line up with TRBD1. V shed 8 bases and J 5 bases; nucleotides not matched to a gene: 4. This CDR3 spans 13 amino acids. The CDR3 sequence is CASGTGVTGELFF. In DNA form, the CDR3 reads TGTGCCAGCGGGACAGGAGTTACCGGGGAGCTGTTTTTT.

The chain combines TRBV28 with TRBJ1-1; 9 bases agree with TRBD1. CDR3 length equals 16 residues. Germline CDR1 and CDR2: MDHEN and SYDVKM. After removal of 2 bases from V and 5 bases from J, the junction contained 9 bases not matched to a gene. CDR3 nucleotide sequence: TGTGCCAGCAGTTTAGGAGTACAGGGGGCGGGTACTGAAGCTTTCTTT. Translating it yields CASSLGVQGAGTEAFF.

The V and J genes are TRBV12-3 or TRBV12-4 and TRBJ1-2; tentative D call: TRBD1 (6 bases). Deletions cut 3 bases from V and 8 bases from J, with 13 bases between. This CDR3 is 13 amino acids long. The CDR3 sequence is CASSLAGGQGYTF. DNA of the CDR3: TGTGCCAGCAGTTTGGCCGGGGGGCAAGGCTACACCTTC.

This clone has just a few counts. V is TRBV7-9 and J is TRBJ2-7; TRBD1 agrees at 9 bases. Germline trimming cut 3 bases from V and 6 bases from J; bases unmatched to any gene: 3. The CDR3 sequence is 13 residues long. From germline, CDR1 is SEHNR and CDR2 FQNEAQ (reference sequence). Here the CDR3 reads CASSFDRGAEQYF. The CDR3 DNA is TGTGCCAGCAGCTTCGACAGGGGGGCCGAGCAGTACTTC.

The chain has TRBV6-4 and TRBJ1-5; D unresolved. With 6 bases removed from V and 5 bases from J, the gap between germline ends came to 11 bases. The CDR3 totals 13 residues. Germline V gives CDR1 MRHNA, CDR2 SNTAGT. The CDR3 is CASSREQDQPQHF. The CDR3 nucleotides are TGTGCCAGCAGCCGGGAGCAAGATCAGCCCCAGCATTTT.

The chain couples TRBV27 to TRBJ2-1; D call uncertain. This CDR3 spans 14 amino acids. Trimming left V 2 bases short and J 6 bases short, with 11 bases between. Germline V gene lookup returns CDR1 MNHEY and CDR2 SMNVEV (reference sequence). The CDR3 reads CASSLTYKSNEQFF. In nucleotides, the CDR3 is TGTGCCAGCAGTTTAACCTATAAGAGCAATGAGCAGTTCTTC.

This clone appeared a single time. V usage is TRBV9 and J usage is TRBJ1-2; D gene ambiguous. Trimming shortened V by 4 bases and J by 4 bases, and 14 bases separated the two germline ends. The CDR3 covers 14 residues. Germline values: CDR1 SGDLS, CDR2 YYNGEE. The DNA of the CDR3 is TGTGCCAGCAGCCCAGACGGAGGGAGCTATGGCTACACCTTC. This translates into CASSPDGGSYGYTF.

The CDR3 DNA reads as TGCAGCGCCCGTGGAGTAGCGGACTACGAGCAGTACTTC. It codes for CSARGVADYEQYF. The chain joins TRBV29-1 to TRBJ2-7; weak D call: TRBD2 (6 bases). V gave up 7 bases and J gave up 3 bases, with 16 bases separating them. The CDR3 is 13 amino acids. Germline CDR1 and CDR2: SQVTM and ANQGSEA.

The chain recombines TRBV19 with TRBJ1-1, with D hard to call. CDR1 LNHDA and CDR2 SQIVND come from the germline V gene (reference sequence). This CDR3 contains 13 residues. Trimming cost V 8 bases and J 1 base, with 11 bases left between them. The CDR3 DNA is TGTGCCAGTGGCGGACTCACGAACACTGAAGCTTTCTTT. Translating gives CASGGLTNTEAFF.

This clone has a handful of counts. The CDR3 DNA reads TGTGCCAGCAGCTTGCAGGGGGTGAGAGGAAAACTGTTTTTT. This codes for CASSLQGVRGKLFF. The V gene is TRBV5-6, the J gene TRBJ1-4; 7 bases are a match to TRBD1. This CDR3 comprises 14 residues. CDR1 is SGHDT and CDR2 is YYEEEE in the germline V gene. Unmatched junction bases numbered 7, after V lost 1 base and J lost 10 bases.